The 32 T cell receptor beta chains below come from one sample, sequenced in a study of T-cell memory formation after mild COVID-19. TCRdb redid the calling of the 5' RACE reads with MiXCR, one entry per CDR3 protein. The data contain under 400,000 distinct CDR3 sequences, over 25% of them seen just once; the ten biggest clones take up around an eighth. Sequencing was performed on PBMCs or a T cell subset sorted from them (not recorded which). These receptor sequences come from an adult woman who had mild COVID-19 (a few samples of this study predate the infection). Cell type and time point are not known.

The table lists this clonotype with a few counts. V and J are TRBV12-3 or TRBV12-4 and TRBJ2-6; 11 bases map to TRBD1. The CDR3 is 17 residues long. The V and J ends lost 3 bases and 4 bases, in that order; junction bases with no gene match: 5. Here the CDR3 reads CASSFGQGARGANVLTF. CDR3 DNA sequence: TGTGCCAGCAGTTTCGGACAGGGGGCGCGCGGGGCCAACGTCCTGACTTTC.

The chain carries TRBV24-1 and TRBJ2-1; 8 nucleotides match TRBD1. The V and J ends lost 5 bases and 3 bases, in that order; junction bases with no gene match: 8. CDR1 and CDR2 from the germline V gene are KGHDR and SFDVKD. The CDR3 is made up of 16 amino acids. Here the CDR3 DNA reads TGTGCCACCAGTGCCGTTGGACAGGGCGACTACAATGAGCAGTTCTTC. This codes for CATSAVGQGDYNEQFF.

This clonotype showed up just a few times. This rearrangement joins TRBV5-5 to TRBJ2-7; the D gene could be TRBD1 or TRBD2 (5 bases each). The CDR3 sequence is 16 residues long. The V end was cut by 2 bases, the J end by 2 bases, with 17 bases between. Germline CDR1 is SGHKS and CDR2 is YYEKEE (reference sequence). Written as DNA, the CDR3 is TGTGCCAGCAGCTTATTTTCCGGGACCGTGCCCTACGAGCAGTACTTC. This encodes CASSLFSGTVPYEQYF.

This clonotype was found a few times. The V call is TRBV11-2, the J call TRBJ2-3; D not resolved. Germline V gives CDR1 SGHAT, CDR2 FQNNGV. V lost 0 bases and J 2 bases, leaving 3 bases between the germline ends. This CDR3 region has 13 residues. CDR3 sequence reads: CASSLEHTDTQYF. DNA for the CDR3: TGTGCCAGCAGCTTAGAACACACAGATACGCAGTATTTT.

This chain connects TRBV20-1 to TRBJ1-5; 10 positions agree with TRBD1. The CDR3 length is 15 residues. Germline CDR1 and CDR2: DFQATT and SNEGSKA (reference sequence). V lost 0 bases and J lost 6; bases outside the gene matches: 5. CDR3 DNA: TGCAGTGCTAGAGAGACAGGGGGCGGAGGTCAGCCCCAGCATTTT. Translating it yields CSARETGGGGQPQHF.

V and J are TRBV24-1 and TRBJ2-1, with TRBD2 as a possible D gene (6 bases). V was pared by 7 bases and J by 9 bases, with 21 bases between. The CDR3 has 15 amino acids. The germline V gene encodes CDR1 KGHDR and CDR2 SFDVKD. CDR3 residues: CATSSGRVGFFEQFF. The CDR3 DNA is TGTGCCACCAGCAGCGGGCGGGTGGGTTTTTTTGAGCAGTTCTTC.

Only a few counts were recorded for this clonotype. The chain carries TRBV6-5 and TRBJ2-7; 9 bases fit TRBD2. There are 16 residues in the CDR3. J gave up 0 bases and V 6 bases, and 9 bases lay outside the gene matches. CDR1 and CDR2 from the germline V gene are MNHEY and SVGAGI. The CDR3 DNA follows: TGTGCCAGCAGCCGGGCCCCTAGCGGGAACTCCTACGAGCAGTACTTC. This gives the protein CASSRAPSGNSYEQYF.

V and J are TRBV29-1 and TRBJ2-7; weak D call: TRBD2 (5 bases). V was clipped by 6 bases and J by 6 bases, with 12 bases between them. CDR1 and CDR2 from the germline V gene are SQVTM and ANQGSEA. The CDR3 is made up of 11 amino acids. The CDR3 nucleotides read TGCAGCGTGTTGGTGGGGAGCGAGCAGTACTTC. It translates to CSVLVGSEQYF.

This clonotype was seen a few times. The J gene is TRBJ2-7, the V gene TRBV20-1; D call uncertain. The CDR3 has 14 amino acids. Germline V gives CDR1 DFQATT, CDR2 SNEGSKA (reference sequence). The ends were cut back, 1 base at V and 2 bases at J, with 12 bases in the middle. The CDR3 loop reads CSARVGDPPYEQYF. CDR3 coding DNA: TGCAGTGCTAGAGTTGGAGACCCTCCCTACGAGCAGTACTTC.

The chain joins TRBV5-6 to TRBJ2-7, with D possibly matching TRBD1 (5 bases). The germline CDR1 and CDR2 sequences are SGHDT and YYEEEE. The length of the CDR3 is 14 residues. Trimming pared 0 bases from V and 3 bases from J, leaving 10 bases between. CDR3 residues: CASSLEGVVYEQYF. As DNA, the CDR3 is TGTGCCAGCAGCTTGGAAGGGGTGGTCTACGAGCAGTACTTC.

This clonotype was observed a few times. The gene calls are TRBV24-1 and TRBJ2-5; the match to TRBD2 covers 12 bases. Losses at the gene ends were 3 bases for V and 4 bases for J; bases not matched to a gene: 8. This CDR3 contains 17 residues. Germline CDR1 and CDR2: KGHDR and SFDVKD. CDR3 coding DNA: TGTGCCACCAGTGATGCCCAGACTAGCGGGAGAGGAGAGACCCAGTACTTC. Translation: CATSDAQTSGRGETQYF.

This sequence joins TRBV7-2 and TRBJ2-3; no reliable D call. With 1 base removed from V and 1 base from J, the gap between germline ends came to 9 bases. The CDR3 totals 15 residues. In germline, CDR1 is SGHTA, CDR2 FQGNSA. CDR3 in DNA: TGTGCCAGCAGCTTAGGGAACCTAGGCACAGATACGCAGTATTTT. Its translation is CASSLGNLGTDTQYF.

The rearrangement links TRBV18 to TRBJ1-2, with TRBD1 as a possible D gene (5 bases). This CDR3 spans 13 amino acids. Trimming shortened V by 2 bases and J by 7 bases, and 11 bases separated the two germline ends. Germline V gene lookup returns CDR1 KGHSH and CDR2 LQKENI. CDR3 DNA sequence: TGTGCCAGCTCACCAGGGACGGCCTTTGGCTACACCTTC. Its translation is CASSPGTAFGYTF.

This clonotype was picked up a small number of times. This chain uses TRBV6-5 with TRBJ2-5; TRBD1 or TRBD2 may be the D gene (5 bases each). The CDR3 has 15 amino acids. V lost 5 bases to trimming and J lost 5 bases, with 18 bases between them. CDR1 and CDR2 from the germline V gene are MNHEY and SVGAGI. CDR3: CASSPPGPLGETQYF. DNA for the CDR3: TGTGCCAGCAGTCCCCCGGGACCCCTAGGGGAGACCCAGTACTTC.

The rearrangement joins TRBV7-9 to TRBJ1-5, with a possible D match to TRBD1 (6 bases). This CDR3 comprises 19 residues. Germline V gene data show CDR1 as SEHNR and CDR2 as FQNEAQ (reference sequence). Trimming removed 1 base from V and 0 bases from J, with 19 bases in between. The CDR3 DNA reads TGTGCCAGCAGCTTAGTAGAGGCTGGGGGGGCGATTAGCAATCAGCCCCAGCATTTT. As protein: CASSLVEAGGAISNQPQHF. Drawing the rest from reference TRBV7-9 and TRBJ1-5, the complete variable domain is DTGVSQNPRHKITKRGQNVTFRCDPISEHNRLYWYRQTLGQGPEFLTYFQNEAQLEKSRLLSDRFSAERPKGSFSTLEIQRTEQGDSAMYLCASSLVEAGGAISNQPQHFGDGTRLSIL.

V is TRBV6-5 and J is TRBJ1-1, with a tentative D call TRBD1 (5 bases). Germline V gene sequence: CDR1 MNHEY, CDR2 SVGAGI. Trimming took 6 bases from V and 1 from J, leaving 12 bases between them. The CDR3 runs to 14 residues. The CDR3 is CASRVETANTEAFF. CDR3 DNA: TGTGCCAGCAGAGTAGAGACAGCGAACACTGAAGCTTTCTTT.

CDR3 region: CASSPEGRETQYF. The CDR3 DNA reads as TGCGCCAGCAGCCCGGAGGGCCGGGAGACCCAGTACTTC. The genes are TRBV5-1 and TRBJ2-5; a possible D gene is TRBD2 (6 bases). The CDR3 is 13 amino acids. V was trimmed by 4 bases and J by 5 bases, leaving 12 bases between them. The germline gives CDR1 SGHRS, CDR2 YFSETQ.

This clonotype has a handful of counts. The V gene is TRBV4-2, the J gene TRBJ2-3; 8 nucleotides align to TRBD2. V shed 2 bases, J shed 1 base, and the junction held 8 bases outside the gene matches. The CDR3 is 17 amino acids. Germline V CDR1 and CDR2: LGHNA, YNFKEQ. The CDR3 DNA is TGTGCCAGCAGCCAAACAGGGAAGGGACTAGGCACAGATACGCAGTATTTT. Translation gives CASSQTGKGLGTDTQYF.

The chain couples TRBV12-3 or TRBV12-4 to TRBJ2-1, with 9 bases identical to TRBD1. The trim removed 6 bases at V and 7 bases at J, leaving 1 base unmatched. The CDR3 has 12 amino acids. The CDR3 region is CASRDRGNEQFF. The DNA for the CDR3 is TGTGCCAGCAGGGACAGGGGTAATGAGCAGTTCTTC.

This clonotype has more than one count but fewer than ten. The rearrangement uses TRBV7-6 and TRBJ1-1, with D perhaps TRBD1 (6 bases). V was clipped by 2 bases and J by 4 bases, with 11 bases between them. Germline CDR1 SGHVS, CDR2 FNYEAQ. The CDR3 totals 14 residues. Here the CDR3 reads CASSLSGQSTEAFF. CDR3 nucleotide sequence: TGTGCCAGCAGCTTATCAGGACAGTCCACTGAAGCTTTCTTT.

This chain links TRBV7-3 with TRBJ2-7; D might be TRBD2 (5 bases). The germline V gene has CDR1 SGHTA and CDR2 FQGTGA. V lost 2 bases to trimming and J lost 7 bases, with 12 bases between them. This CDR3 has 13 amino acids. For the CDR3, the DNA is TGTGCCAGCAGCTTACGGCCTAGAGGGGAGCAGTACTTC. Its protein product is CASSLRPRGEQYF.

The V gene is TRBV20-1, the J gene TRBJ2-7; 8 positions match TRBD1. Germline assignment: CDR1 DFQATT and CDR2 SNEGSKA (reference sequence). The junction had 10 bases not matched to a gene; V was cut back by 5 bases and J by 4 bases. The CDR3 length is 14 residues. The CDR3 DNA reads as TGCAGTGCTCCGGACAGGGCCTTTAGTTACGAGCAGTACTTC. Translated, it gives CSAPDRAFSYEQYF.

This clonotype was seen ten or more times. The chain employs TRBV7-9 and TRBJ2-7; TRBD2 matches 8 bases. Germline V lookup: CDR1 SEHNR, CDR2 FQNEAQ (reference sequence). Trimming at V came to 4 bases and at J to 3 bases, leaving 8 bases not matched to a gene. This CDR3 spans 15 amino acids. The DNA for the CDR3 is TGTGCCAGCAGCTCAATGACCGGGACTAGCTACGAGCAGTACTTC. This codes for CASSSMTGTSYEQYF.

This clonotype has only a few counts. V usage is TRBV24-1 and J usage is TRBJ2-1, with unresolved D. V lost 5 bases and J lost 6, with 10 bases in between. The germline CDR1 and CDR2 sequences are KGHDR and SFDVKD. The CDR3 is made up of 13 amino acids. This CDR3 reads CATSGLQPNEQFF. The DNA for the CDR3 is TGTGCCACCAGTGGGCTCCAACCCAATGAGCAGTTCTTC.

V usage is TRBV3-2 and J usage is TRBJ2-7; the table's TRBD2 call for D was not verified on the DNA. TRBV3-2 is annotated as a pseudogene. The CDR3 spans 19 residues. CDR3 sequence (DNA): TGTGCCAGCAGCCAAGATTTTGGGGGACTAGGACCTTGCCTCTACGAGCAGTACTTC. Translation gives CASSQDFGGLGPCLYEQYF.

Concerning this clonotype: The conserved closing phenylalanine or tryptophan is absent in this CDR3, likely reflecting a read error. Because the CDR3's place on the DNA is in doubt, the DNA is left out and the CDR3 is given as listed by TCRdb. J is TRBJ2-3 and V is TRBV6-6; the table gives TRBD2 as D, unverified against the DNA. Germline CDR1 and CDR2: MNHNY and SVGAGI (reference sequence). The CDR3 length is 14 residues, termini included. This CDR3 reads CASSFSATSPIAFS.

This clonotype was detected a few times. The chain links TRBV18 to TRBJ2-7; D tentatively fits TRBD1 or TRBD2 (6 bases each). The germline V gene encodes CDR1 KGHSH and CDR2 LQKENI. V was cut by 1 base and J by 0 bases, with 16 bases left in between. This CDR3 is 17 amino acids long. The CDR3 nucleotides read TGTGCCAGCTCACCACTAGGGGGGACACAAGGCTCCTACGAGCAGTACTTC. Protein: CASSPLGGTQGSYEQYF.

This clonotype was seen a handful of times. This chain connects TRBV11-3 to TRBJ2-1, with TRBD2 identical over 7 bases. The CDR3 has 16 residues. Looked up from germline, CDR1 is SGHNT and CDR2 is YENEEA. J gave up 8 bases and V 1 base, and 11 bases lay outside the gene matches. The CDR3 protein is CASSLGWTRVSDEQFF. DNA for the CDR3: TGTGCCAGCAGCTTAGGATGGACTAGAGTAAGTGATGAGCAGTTCTTC.

V gene TRBV18 combines with J gene TRBJ2-7, with D maybe TRBD2 (5 bases). This CDR3 is built from 12 residues. In germline, CDR1 is KGHSH, CDR2 LQKENI. V dropped 3 bases and J dropped 5 bases, with 8 bases sitting between them. Here the CDR3 DNA reads TGTGCCAGCTCACCCGCGGGTAACGAGCAGTACTTC. It codes for CASSPAGNEQYF.

This clonotype was seen repeatedly, ten times or more. In DNA, the CDR3 is TGTGCCAGCAGTCTGGAGGGCCGAGGCACCGGGGAGCTGTTTTTT. Its protein is CASSLEGRGTGELFF. This chain links TRBV9 with TRBJ2-2, with D perhaps matching TRBD2 (6 bases). Germline V gene sequence: CDR1 SGDLS, CDR2 YYNGEE. The CDR3 runs to 15 residues. V lost 5 bases, J lost 4 bases, and 15 bases lay in between.

This clonotype was seen a few times. The gene calls are TRBV7-2 and TRBJ1-5; maybe TRBD1 (6 bases). Germline CDR1 and CDR2: SGHTA and FQGNSA. Trimming removed 2 bases from V and 1 base from J, with 12 bases in between. The CDR3 runs to 16 residues. The CDR3 DNA reads as TGTGCCAGCAGCTTAAGATACGGGACAAGCAATCAGCCCCAGCATTTT. Translation gives CASSLRYGTSNQPQHF.

The rearrangement links TRBV5-1 to TRBJ2-1, with D possibly being TRBD2 (5 bases). The CDR3 contains 13 residues. Between the trimmed V and J ends, which lost 4 bases and 14 bases, there was a span of 19 bases. Germline assignment: CDR1 SGHRS and CDR2 YFSETQ. The CDR3 DNA sequence: TGCGCCAGCAGCCTACCGGGGAGAACTAACGAGTTCTTC. This sequence encodes CASSLPGRTNEFF.